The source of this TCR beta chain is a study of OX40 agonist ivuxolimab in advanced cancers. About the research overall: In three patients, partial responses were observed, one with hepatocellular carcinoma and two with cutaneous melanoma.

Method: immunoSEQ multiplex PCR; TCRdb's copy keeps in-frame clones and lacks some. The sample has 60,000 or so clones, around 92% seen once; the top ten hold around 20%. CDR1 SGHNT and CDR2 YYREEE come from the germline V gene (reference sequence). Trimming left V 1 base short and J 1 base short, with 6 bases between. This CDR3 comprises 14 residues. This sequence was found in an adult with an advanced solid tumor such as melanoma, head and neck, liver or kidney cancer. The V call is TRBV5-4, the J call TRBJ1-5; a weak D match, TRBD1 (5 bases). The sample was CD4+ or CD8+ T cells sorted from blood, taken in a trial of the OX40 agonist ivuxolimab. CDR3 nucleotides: TGTGCCAGCAGCTTGCGGGGGAGCAATCAGCCCCAGCATTTT. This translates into CASSLRGSNQPQHF.